This TCR beta chain was found in a study of CD8+CD57+ T cells in acquired aplastic anemia. Study-wide context: The study obtained an average of around 2.9 ug of DNA from sorted CD4+ and CD8+ cells. Study results and caveats: Found in both controls and patients were approximately 30 CD8+ CDR3 sequences.

This clonotype was seen only a few times. Its antigen is as yet unknown. This CDR3 is built from 13 residues. Germline V CDR1 and CDR2: MNHNS, SASEGT. Trimming removed 4 bases at V and 4 bases at J, with 11 bases between. Genomic DNA, the template, was used for profiling of the TCR beta VDJ and CDR3. TCRdb analysed the reads with MiXCR anew, one entry per CDR3 protein. The sample carries about 160,000 distinct CDR3 sequences, around 48% recorded once. Previously, flow cytometry had revealed CD8+CD57+ cell expansion in the patients chosen for sequencing. Severe acquired aplastic anemia was present in all patients.

The TCR sequence derives from a human donor with aplastic anemia. The specimen was sorted CD4+, CD8+, or CD8+CD57+ T cells (not recorded which) from PBMCs. This chain connects TRBV6-1 to TRBJ2-7, with D maybe TRBD1 (5 bases). The CDR3 DNA reads TGTGCCAGCAGTGCTACCAGGGCGTACGAGCAGTACTTC. Translated, it gives CASSATRAYEQYF.